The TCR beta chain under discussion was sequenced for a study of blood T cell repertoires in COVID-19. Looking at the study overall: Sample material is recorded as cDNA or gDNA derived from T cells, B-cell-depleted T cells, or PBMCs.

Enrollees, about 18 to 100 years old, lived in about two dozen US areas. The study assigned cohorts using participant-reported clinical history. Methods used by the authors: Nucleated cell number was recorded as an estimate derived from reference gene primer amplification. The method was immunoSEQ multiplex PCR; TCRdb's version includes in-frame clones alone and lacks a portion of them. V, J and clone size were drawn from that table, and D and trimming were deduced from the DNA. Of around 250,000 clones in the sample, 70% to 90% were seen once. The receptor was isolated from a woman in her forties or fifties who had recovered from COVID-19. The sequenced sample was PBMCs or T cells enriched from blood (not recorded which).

CDR3 residues: CATSRGQGPYEQYF. For the CDR3, the DNA is TGTGCCACCAGCAGAGGACAGGGCCCCTACGAGCAGTACTTC. V usage is TRBV15 and J usage is TRBJ2-7; 7 positions match TRBD1. Germline V gene lookup returns CDR1 LNHNV and CDR2 YYDKDF (reference sequence). V shed 1 base, J shed 2 bases, and the junction held 2 bases outside the gene matches. The CDR3 contains 14 residues.